Following are 27 T cell receptor beta chains from one sample sequenced in a study of T-cell memory formation after mild COVID-19. One entry per CDR3 protein results from TCRdb running MiXCR on the 5' RACE reads. Here the sample spans about 350,000 distinct CDR3 sequences, 13% to 15% being singletons. Input material: PBMCs or a T cell subset sorted from them (not recorded which). The receptors were sampled from a man aged 18-30 years who had mild COVID-19 (a few samples of this study predate the infection). Cell type and time point are not known.

The genes are TRBV5-1 and TRBJ2-6; 8 nucleotides line up with TRBD2. Germline V gene lookup returns CDR1 SGHRS and CDR2 YFSETQ. The CDR3 is made up of 16 amino acids. V gave up 4 bases and J gave up 4 bases; unmatched junction bases: 7. CDR3 DNA: TGCGCCAGCAGCCCCATCGGGGGGGCCGGGGCCAACGTCCTGACTTTC. Translated: CASSPIGGAGANVLTF.

A few counts support this clonotype. This chain uses TRBV24-1 with TRBJ2-3, with 9 bases that match TRBD1. The CDR3 is made up of 15 amino acids. J was trimmed by 6 bases and V by 4 bases; bases with no gene match: 7. Germline CDR1 reads KGHDR; CDR2 reads SFDVKD. CDR3 amino acids: CATSDPGQGGDTQYF. DNA of the CDR3: TGTGCCACCAGTGACCCGGGACAGGGAGGCGATACGCAGTATTTT.

This clonotype has more than one count but fewer than ten. The V gene is TRBV4-1, the J gene TRBJ1-4; D is uncertain. The V gene's germline CDR1 is MGHRA and CDR2 YSYEKL. The CDR3 is 15 residues long. Trimming shortened V by 1 base and J by 8 bases, and 14 bases separated the two germline ends. The CDR3 DNA reads as TGCGCCAGCAGCCAAGTGCCCGGGAGCAACGAAAAACTGTTTTTT. Its translation is CASSQVPGSNEKLFF.

The chain links TRBV7-2 to TRBJ1-2; D may be TRBD1 (6 bases). V lost 3 bases and J lost 2, with 16 bases in between. Germline assignment: CDR1 SGHTA and CDR2 FQGNSA. The CDR3 has 16 amino acids. CDR3 region: CASSLGGMGTNYGYTF. Here the CDR3 DNA reads TGTGCCAGCAGCTTGGGGGGCATGGGCACGAACTATGGCTACACCTTC.

The chain links TRBV6-2 or TRBV6-3 to TRBJ1-2; D uncertain. Trimming removed 11 bases from V and 2 bases from J, with 12 bases in between. The germline CDR1 and CDR2 sequences are MNHEY and SVGEGT. CDR3 size: 12 residues. CDR3 nucleotides: TGTGCCTCCCGGGAGATGAACTATGGCTACACCTTC. Its translation: CASREMNYGYTF.

This clonotype was seen a few times. The CDR3 nucleotides read TGCAGCGCCACGGAACCTAACTATGGCTACACCTTC. Protein sequence: CSATEPNYGYTF. The genes are TRBV29-1 and TRBJ1-2; the D is unclear. V was cut by 7 bases and J by 0 bases, with 9 bases left in between. The CDR3 has 12 amino acids. Looked up from germline, CDR1 is SQVTM and CDR2 is ANQGSEA.

This clonotype was counted ten times or more. V and J are TRBV12-3 or TRBV12-4 and TRBJ2-4, with D unclear. Trimming cost V 6 bases and J 7 bases, with 16 bases left between them. The CDR3 is 14 residues long. The CDR3 protein is CASSHKTVVNIQYF. The CDR3 bases are TGTGCCAGCAGCCACAAAACGGTGGTGAACATTCAGTACTTC.

This clonotype was recorded a few times. The chain employs TRBV9 and TRBJ2-1; 7 bases align to TRBD2. Germline lookup yields CDR1 SGDLS and CDR2 YYNGEE. V gave up 0 bases and J gave up 6 bases; unmatched junction bases: 6. The CDR3 runs to 15 residues. The CDR3 loop is CASSVDSGWGNEQFF. DNA of the CDR3: TGTGCCAGCAGCGTAGATAGCGGGTGGGGCAATGAGCAGTTCTTC.

This clonotype appeared a few times. J is TRBJ1-1 and V is TRBV12-3 or TRBV12-4, with D possibly matching TRBD1 (5 bases). This CDR3 comprises 12 residues. V lost 6 bases, J lost 10 bases, and 15 bases lay in between. Here the CDR3 reads CASRLTVGGAFF. The CDR3 DNA reads TGTGCCAGCAGATTGACGGTTGGGGGAGCTTTCTTT.

This clonotype was seen a handful of times. The gene calls are TRBV4-1 and TRBJ1-1, with D perhaps TRBD1 (5 bases). This CDR3 spans 16 amino acids. Trimming removed 0 bases from V and 1 base from J, with 12 bases in between. Germline V gene sequence: CDR1 MGHRA, CDR2 YSYEKL. The CDR3 sequence: CASSQDPSDRNTEAFF. The CDR3 DNA is TGCGCCAGCAGCCAAGACCCCTCTGACAGGAACACTGAAGCTTTCTTT.

This clonotype has a handful of counts. The chain has TRBV10-3 and TRBJ1-3, with TRBD1 matching over 7 bases. The junction had 9 bases not matched to a gene; V was cut back by 0 bases and J by 7 bases. Germline V gives CDR1 ENHRY, CDR2 SYGVKD. The CDR3 is made up of 16 amino acids. The CDR3 DNA sequence: TGTGCCATCAGTGAGTCCGTGACAGGGTCCAGGAACACCATATATTTT. Protein product: CAISESVTGSRNTIYF.

The chain employs TRBV7-2 and TRBJ2-2, with 9 nucleotides matching TRBD1. From germline, CDR1 is SGHTA and CDR2 FQGNSA. This CDR3 has 15 residues. J gave up 4 bases and V 8 bases, and 8 bases lay outside the gene matches. CDR3 nucleotide sequence: TGTGCCAGCGGACAGGGGTATTCGGGCACCGGGGAGCTGTTTTTT. Translated, it gives CASGQGYSGTGELFF. Full variable domain (outside the CDR3, taken from reference TRBV7-2 and TRBJ2-2): GAGVSQSPSNKVTEKGKDVELRCDPISGHTALYWYRQSLGQGLEFLIYFQGNSAPDKSGLPSDRFSAERTGGSVSTLTIQRTQQEDSAVYLCASGQGYSGTGELFFGEGSRLTVL.

The rearrangement uses TRBV2 and TRBJ1-1; a weak D match, TRBD1 (5 bases). V was shortened by 1 base and J by 4 bases, with 16 bases between the two germline ends. Germline V gene data show CDR1 as SNHLY and CDR2 as FYNNEI. The CDR3 is made up of 16 amino acids. Here the CDR3 DNA reads TGTGCCAGCAGTGAAGATGGAGGGTATGGGGGCACTGAAGCTTTCTTT. It codes for CASSEDGGYGGTEAFF.

Many counts were recorded for this clonotype. The chain has TRBV9 and TRBJ2-5; D may be TRBD2 (6 bases). The CDR3 totals 16 residues. With 0 bases removed from V and 1 base from J, the gap between germline ends came to 13 bases. Germline V gives CDR1 SGDLS, CDR2 YYNGEE. DNA for the CDR3: TGTGCCAGCAGCGTAGGTACCGGGGGTCTCCAAGAGACCCAGTACTTC. It is translated as CASSVGTGGLQETQYF.

This clonotype was detected a few times. V gene TRBV7-2 combines with J gene TRBJ1-5, with 9 bases that match TRBD1. CDR1 and CDR2 from the germline V gene are SGHTA and FQGNSA. The V and J ends lost 5 bases and 6 bases, in that order; junction bases with no gene match: 11. CDR3 length equals 16 residues. The CDR3 is CASSKEQGAQGQPQHF. In DNA, the CDR3 is TGTGCCAGCAGCAAAGAACAGGGGGCGCAGGGTCAGCCCCAGCATTTT. The full variable domain, with the rest looked up from reference TRBV7-2 and TRBJ1-5, is GAGVSQSPSNKVTEKGKDVELRCDPISGHTALYWYRQSLGQGLEFLIYFQGNSAPDKSGLPSDRFSAERTGGSVSTLTIQRTQQEDSAVYLCASSKEQGAQGQPQHFGDGTRLSIL.

This clonotype was seen more than once but under ten times. V usage is TRBV4-1 and J usage is TRBJ2-5; a possible D gene is TRBD2 (5 bases). This CDR3 is 16 amino acids long. Germline-derived CDR1 and CDR2 are MGHRA and YSYEKL. Trimming left V 1 base short and J 7 bases short, with 19 bases between. In nucleotides, the CDR3 is TGCGCCAGCAGCCAAGGCGCAGGACTGGCGGTTAGGACCCAGTACTTC. Protein sequence: CASSQGAGLAVRTQYF.

This chain connects TRBV4-3 to TRBJ2-2, with D uncertain. CDR3 size: 17 residues. V gave up 1 base and J gave up 4 bases, with 16 bases separating them. From germline, CDR1 is LGHNA and CDR2 YSLEER. The CDR3 DNA is TGCGCCAGCAGCCAAGGGCAATCGTCCCCGAGCACCGGGGAGCTGTTTTTT. Translating gives CASSQGQSSPSTGELFF.

The V and J genes are TRBV5-1 and TRBJ1-1; 12 positions agree with TRBD1. CDR3 length: 15 residues. The germline V gene has CDR1 SGHRS and CDR2 YFSETQ. The trim removed 4 bases at V and 4 bases at J, leaving 5 bases unmatched. The CDR3, as DNA: TGCGCCAGCAGCGGGGACAGGGGGCGCAGCACTGAAGCTTTCTTT. Translating it yields CASSGDRGRSTEAFF.

This clonotype was observed at least ten times. CDR3 nucleotide sequence: TGTGCCAGCAGGAGACTAGGAAGGCAAGAGACCCAGTACTTC. This translates into CASRRLGRQETQYF. This chain links TRBV12-3 or TRBV12-4 with TRBJ2-5; possibly TRBD2 for D (6 bases). The V gene lost 6 bases and the J gene lost 2 bases, with 13 bases spanning the gap. This CDR3 comprises 14 residues.

The chain employs TRBV5-1 and TRBJ1-3, with 8 bases matching TRBD1. Germline CDR1 SGHRS, CDR2 YFSETQ. J lost 4 bases, V lost 4 bases, and 13 bases had no gene match. There are 17 residues in the CDR3. The CDR3 coding sequence is TGCGCCAGCAGCCTCGGACAGGGCCATTTCTGGGGAAACACCATATATTTT. Protein product: CASSLGQGHFWGNTIYF. The full variable domain, with the rest looked up from reference TRBV5-1 and TRBJ1-3, is KAGVTQTPRYLIKTRGQQVTLSCSPISGHRSVSWYQQTPGQGLQFLFEYFSETQRNKGNFPGRFSGRQFSNSRSEMNVSTLELGDSALYLCASSLGQGHFWGNTIYFGEGSWLTVV.

Ten or more counts support this clonotype. The gene calls are TRBV12-3 or TRBV12-4 and TRBJ2-1, with 8 bases identical to TRBD2. Trimming took 5 bases from V and 3 from J; bases not matched to a gene: 6. The CDR3 covers 15 residues. The DNA of the CDR3 is TGTGCCAGCAGTGCCAGCGGGGGCTACTACAATGAGCAGTTCTTC. Translated: CASSASGGYYNEQFF.

This clonotype turned up a few times. V is TRBV5-6 and J is TRBJ1-5; D not certain. CDR1 and CDR2 from the germline V gene are SGHDT and YYEEEE. There are 14 residues in the CDR3. The V end was cut by 1 base, the J end by 0 bases, with 5 bases between. The CDR3 sequence: CASSLTVSNQPQHF. CDR3 coding DNA: TGTGCCAGCAGCTTGACAGTTAGCAATCAGCCCCAGCATTTT.

The V call is TRBV29-1, the J call TRBJ1-2; 8 bases line up with TRBD1. Unmatched junction bases numbered 5, after V lost 6 bases and J lost 8 bases. Germline V gene lookup returns CDR1 SQVTM and CDR2 ANQGSEA. The CDR3 is 11 amino acids. The CDR3 sequence is CSVRGLGGYTF. In DNA form, the CDR3 reads TGCAGCGTCAGGGGGCTGGGCGGCTACACCTTC.

Ten or more counts support this clonotype. The V call is TRBV7-6, the J call TRBJ2-5; D is ambiguous. In germline, CDR1 is SGHVS, CDR2 FNYEAQ. The ends were cut back, 4 bases at V and 5 bases at J, with 8 bases in the middle. The CDR3 contains 12 residues. The CDR3, as DNA: TGTGCCAGCAGCTCTCTCTCGGAGACCCAGTACTTC. It translates to CASSSLSETQYF.

This clonotype has only a few counts. This rearrangement joins TRBV19 to TRBJ1-5; no clear D. The CDR3 totals 13 residues. The V end was cut by 2 bases, the J end by 6 bases, with 8 bases between. Germline V CDR1 and CDR2: LNHDA, SQIVND (reference sequence). This CDR3 reads CASSIYESQPQHF. CDR3 DNA sequence: TGTGCCAGTAGTATATATGAGTCTCAGCCCCAGCATTTT.

This chain uses TRBV7-9 with TRBJ2-7; D might be TRBD2 (5 bases). The ends were cut back, 5 bases at V and 2 bases at J, with 19 bases in the middle. The CDR3 extends over 16 amino acids. CDR1 is SEHNR, CDR2 FQNEAQ, per germline (reference sequence). CDR3 sequence: CASSMTSGILTYEQYV. The CDR3 DNA follows: TGTGCCAGCAGCATGACTTCCGGGATCCTAACCTACGAGCAGTACGTC.

This clonotype was detected only a few times. The chain is built from TRBV7-3 and TRBJ1-1, with D maybe TRBD1 (5 bases). CDR3 length: 15 amino acids. V was cut by 2 bases and J by 4 bases, with 14 bases left in between. Germline V CDR1 and CDR2: SGHTA, FQGTGA. For the CDR3, the DNA is TGTGCCAGCAGCTTATCTTCAGGGTTTTTCACTGAAGCTTTCTTT. Its translation: CASSLSSGFFTEAFF.